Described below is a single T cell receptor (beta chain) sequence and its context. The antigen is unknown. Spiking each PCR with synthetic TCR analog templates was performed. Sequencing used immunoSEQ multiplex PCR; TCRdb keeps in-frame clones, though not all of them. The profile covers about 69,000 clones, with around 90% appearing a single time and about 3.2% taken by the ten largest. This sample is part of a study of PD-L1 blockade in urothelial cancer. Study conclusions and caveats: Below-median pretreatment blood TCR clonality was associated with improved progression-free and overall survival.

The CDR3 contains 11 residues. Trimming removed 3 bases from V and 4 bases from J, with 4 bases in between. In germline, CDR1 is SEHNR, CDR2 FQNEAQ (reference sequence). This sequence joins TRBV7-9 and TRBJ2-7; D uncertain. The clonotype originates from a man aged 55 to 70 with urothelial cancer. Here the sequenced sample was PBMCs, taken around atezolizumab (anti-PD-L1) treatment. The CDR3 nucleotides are TGTGCCAGCAGCTTCCAGTACGAGCAGTACTTC. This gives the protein CASSFQYEQYF.